These 6 T cell receptor beta chains came from one sample sequenced in a study of CD8 T cells in Susac syndrome. RNA amounts of roughly 0.5 to 1 ug underwent reverse transcription with random hexamers. Using its own MiXCR run on the immunoSEQ multiplex PCR reads, TCRdb lists one record per CDR3 protein. The table lists some 76,000 distinct CDR3 sequences, 90% to 95% of them singletons, with around 0.49% in the top ten. Material for sequencing was CD8+ T cells from PBMCs. Receptors were obtained from a human donor with multiple sclerosis.

The chain couples TRBV10-1 to TRBJ2-2, with TRBD1 matching 7 bases. Germline V gives CDR1 WNHNN, CDR2 SYGVQD (reference sequence). Losses at the gene ends were 9 bases for V and 7 bases for J; bases not matched to a gene: 14. This CDR3 spans 15 amino acids. CDR3 DNA sequence: TGCGCCAGATTACAGGGGAAGTCTCGTGGCGGGGAGCTGTTTTTT. It is translated as CARLQGKSRGGELFF.

The V and J genes are TRBV11-2 and TRBJ2-5; no definite D call. The ends were cut back, 0 bases at V and 5 bases at J, with 13 bases in the middle. The length of the CDR3 is 15 residues. Germline lookup yields CDR1 SGHAT and CDR2 FQNNGV. The CDR3 loop reads CASSLDLGFGETQYF. DNA for the CDR3: TGTGCCAGCAGCTTAGATCTGGGGTTCGGGGAGACCCAGTACTTC.

The DNA of the CDR3 is TGTGCCAGCAGCTCCTGGGACAGGGAGGTCTATGGCTACACCTTC. Its protein product is CASSSWDREVYGYTF. The chain is built from TRBV5-4 and TRBJ1-2; the match to TRBD1 covers 9 bases. Germline assignment: CDR1 SGHNT and CDR2 YYREEE (reference sequence). There are 15 residues in the CDR3. V was clipped by 3 bases and J by 4 bases; unmatched bases: 7.

The rearrangement joins TRBV12-3 or TRBV12-4 to TRBJ1-4; D gene uncertain. With 7 bases removed from V and 2 bases from J, the gap between germline ends came to 23 bases. This CDR3 has 18 amino acids. The CDR3 nucleotides are TGTGCCAGCAACCCCTCGCCGGGGATCAGATCGACTAATGAAAAACTGTTTTTT. Protein: CASNPSPGIRSTNEKLFF.

The table lists this clonotype with a count of one. This chain connects TRBV16 to TRBJ1-6, with D possibly being TRBD1 (5 bases). Trimming removed 0 bases from V and 6 bases from J, with 9 bases in between. Per germline, CDR1 KGHSY and CDR2 FQNENV. CDR3 size: 15 residues. CDR3 sequence reads: CASSQSSGLNSPLHF. The DNA for the CDR3 is TGTGCCAGCAGCCAATCTTCGGGGCTTAATTCACCCCTCCACTTT.

The V gene is TRBV5-4, the J gene TRBJ2-5, with D perhaps matching TRBD1 or TRBD2 (5 bases each). Germline V gene data show CDR1 as SGHNT and CDR2 as YYREEE (reference sequence). Deletions cut 3 bases from V and 5 bases from J, with 23 bases between. The CDR3 has 17 residues. Here the CDR3 DNA reads TGTGCCAGCAGCTCCCTCACGGGACCCCACGATGGGGAGACCCAGTACTTC. Protein: CASSSLTGPHDGETQYF.